One and the same sample provided the 29 T cell receptor beta chains below, sequenced in a study of CD8 T cells in ankylosing spondylitis. Each CDR3 protein gets one entry after TCRdb re-called the 5' RACE reads with MiXCR. Of about 150,000 distinct CDR3 sequences listed, 30% to 35% are singletons. The sequencing input was synovial fluid, either unsorted or a sorted T cell fraction (not recorded which). The receptors shown here come from a male donor with ankylosing spondylitis.

This clonotype was counted only a few times. The CDR3 region has the DNA TGTGCCAGCAGTTTCCGAGGGAGCAACTATGGCTACACCTTC. Its translation: CASSFRGSNYGYTF. The J gene is TRBJ1-2, the V gene TRBV12-3 or TRBV12-4; D is uncertain. The CDR3 is 14 amino acids. With 3 bases removed from V and 2 bases from J, the gap between germline ends came to 10 bases.

This clonotype has a count of ten or more. This sequence joins TRBV4-3 and TRBJ1-2; D not resolved. CDR1 LGHNA and CDR2 YSLEER come from the germline V gene. This CDR3 spans 12 amino acids. Trimming pared 0 bases from V and 5 bases from J, leaving 4 bases between. Written as DNA, the CDR3 is TGCGCCAGCAGCCAAGACAAGTATGGCTACACCTTC. Its protein is CASSQDKYGYTF.

The chain uses TRBV15 and TRBJ1-5; D remains ambiguous. This CDR3 contains 13 residues. Germline V lookup: CDR1 LNHNV, CDR2 YYDKDF (reference sequence). Trimming shortened V by 0 bases and J by 10 bases, and 10 bases separated the two germline ends. The CDR3 spells CATSREWQEPQHF. For the CDR3, the DNA is TGTGCCACCAGCAGAGAGTGGCAGGAACCCCAGCATTTT.

The chain uses TRBV20-1 and TRBJ2-3, with 7 bases identical to TRBD2. CDR1 and CDR2 from the germline V gene are DFQATT and SNEGSKA (reference sequence). The CDR3 runs 11 residues. The V gene end was trimmed by 3 bases and the J gene end by 12 bases; junction bases not matched to a gene: 6. The CDR3 bases are TGCAGTGCTAGCGGGGGGACTTTTCAGTATTTT. It is translated as CSASGGTFQYF.

The chain combines TRBV11-1 with TRBJ2-7; either TRBD1 or TRBD2 may fit D (5 bases each). V shed 3 bases and J shed 5 bases, with 29 bases lying between them. The CDR3 has 19 residues. The V gene's germline CDR1 is SGHAT and CDR2 FQDESV (reference sequence). CDR3 nucleotides: TGTGCCAGCAGCTTTTGGCCCCGACTACCGGGGCCACAGAGGGACGAGCAGTACTTC. Protein sequence: CASSFWPRLPGPQRDEQYF.

This clonotype was counted many times. CDR3 in amino acids: CASSLDGGTDTQYF. The CDR3, as DNA: TGTGCCAGCAGCTTAGATGGCGGCACAGATACGCAGTATTTT. The chain joins TRBV11-2 to TRBJ2-3; D is unresolved. Germline CDR1 SGHAT, CDR2 FQNNGV. V was clipped by 0 bases and J by 1 base, with 5 bases between them. This CDR3 has 14 amino acids.

This clonotype has a handful of counts. This chain connects TRBV19 to TRBJ2-2, with a weak D call TRBD2 (5 bases). The CDR3 extends over 13 amino acids. V was pared by 2 bases and J by 7 bases, with 8 bases between. CDR1 is LNHDA, CDR2 SQIVND, per germline (reference sequence). The CDR3 region has the DNA TGTGCCAGTAGTATAATTCGGGACGGGGAGCTGTTTTTT. The encoded protein is CASSIIRDGELFF.

The CDR3 DNA reads as TGCAGCGTTGATAAACCTCCGGAAAGTGAAAAACTGTTTTTT. This translates into CSVDKPPESEKLFF. This chain joins TRBV29-1 and TRBJ1-4; D uncertain. The germline V and J ends were trimmed by 3 bases and 7 bases, with 15 bases remaining between them. The CDR3 totals 14 residues. Germline V CDR1 and CDR2: SQVTM, ANQGSEA.

This clonotype was detected only a few times. The rearrangement uses TRBV12-3 or TRBV12-4 and TRBJ2-5; a weak D match, TRBD1 (7 bases). CDR3 length equals 13 residues. V lost 5 bases, J lost 2 bases, and 9 bases lay in between. CDR3 DNA: TGTGCCAGCAGTGCGGGACAGCAAGAGACCCAGTACTTC. Translated, it gives CASSAGQQETQYF.

The V call is TRBV3-1, the J call TRBJ2-1, with D possibly TRBD1 on 5 matching bases. CDR3 length: 15 residues. V was shortened by 1 base and J by 4 bases, with 11 bases between the two germline ends. The V gene's germline CDR1 is LGHDT and CDR2 YNNKEL (reference sequence). CDR3 nucleotides: TGTGCCAGCAGCCAAGTGAGGCGGACATACAATGAGCAGTTCTTC. It encodes CASSQVRRTYNEQFF.

The chain links TRBV7-8 to TRBJ1-5; TRBD1 matches at 9 bases. The germline V gene has CDR1 SGHVS and CDR2 FQNEAQ. V dropped 4 bases and J dropped 5; count of bases not matched to a gene: 0. The CDR3 sequence is 13 residues long. The CDR3 DNA reads TGTGCCAGCAGCTGGGACAGGGATCAGCCCCAGCATTTT. Amino acids: CASSWDRDQPQHF.

This clonotype was picked up many times. The chain combines TRBV5-1 with TRBJ2-1, with 7 bases that match TRBD2. The length of the CDR3 is 15 residues. V shed 4 bases and J 9 bases; nucleotides not matched to a gene: 13. Per germline, CDR1 SGHRS and CDR2 YFSETQ. In DNA form, the CDR3 reads TGCGCCAGCAGCCCGCCCGGACTAGATGAGGGTGAGCAGTTCTTC. It codes for CASSPPGLDEGEQFF.

This clonotype has a count of ten or more. The V call is TRBV7-2, the J call TRBJ2-3; D is possibly TRBD1 (5 bases). This CDR3 has 14 amino acids. Per germline, CDR1 SGHTA and CDR2 FQGNSA. Trimming took 5 bases from V and 2 from J, leaving 11 bases between them. DNA of the CDR3: TGTGCCAGCAGCCCAGGACATTTCACAGATACGCAGTATTTT. It is translated as CASSPGHFTDTQYF. The whole variable domain, remainder taken from reference TRBV7-2 and TRBJ2-3, is GAGVSQSPSNKVTEKGKDVELRCDPISGHTALYWYRQSLGQGLEFLIYFQGNSAPDKSGLPSDRFSAERTGGSVSTLTIQRTQQEDSAVYLCASSPGHFTDTQYFGPGTRLTVL.

The chain links TRBV28 to TRBJ2-7; 10 bases are a match to TRBD1. CDR3 size: 14 residues. Germline CDR1 MDHEN, CDR2 SYDVKM. V shed 6 bases, J shed 6 bases, and the junction held 8 bases outside the gene matches. CDR3 sequence: CASSIGTGELEQYF. CDR3 in DNA: TGTGCCAGCAGCATAGGGACAGGGGAACTCGAGCAGTACTTC.

The rearrangement links TRBV20-1 to TRBJ2-3; unclear D gene. The V gene's germline CDR1 is DFQATT and CDR2 SNEGSKA (reference sequence). This CDR3 has 13 residues. V dropped 5 bases and J dropped 11 bases, with 20 bases sitting between them. CDR3 residues: CSARTPDSLVQYF. Written as DNA, the CDR3 is TGCAGTGCTCGTACCCCCGATTCCTTGGTGCAGTATTTT.

This sequence joins TRBV20-1 and TRBJ2-1; D is perhaps TRBD1 (6 bases). CDR1 is DFQATT, CDR2 SNEGSKA, per germline (reference sequence). V was trimmed by 3 bases and J by 15 bases, leaving 21 bases between them. The CDR3 consists of 13 residues. CDR3 nucleotides: TGCAGTGCTAGTCCAGGGGTGGGGATCTCTCGGTTCTTC. Protein sequence: CSASPGVGISRFF.

This clonotype came up a few times. The rearrangement links TRBV20-1 to TRBJ2-4; a weak D match, TRBD2 (6 bases). This CDR3 has 19 residues. Germline CDR1 reads DFQATT; CDR2 reads SNEGSKA (reference sequence). Trimming took off 0 bases at V and 3 bases at J, with 24 bases between the two ends. CDR3 residues: CSARDRESRGGLVKNIQYF. The CDR3 region has the DNA TGCAGTGCTAGAGATCGGGAGTCTAGGGGCGGGCTGGTCAAAAACATTCAGTACTTC.

In this sample, this clonotype turned up a few times. The rearrangement joins TRBV28 to TRBJ1-2, with a tentative D call TRBD1 (5 bases). CDR1 is MDHEN and CDR2 is SYDVKM in the germline V gene. The CDR3 sequence is 15 residues long. V shed 4 bases and J shed 0 bases, with 12 bases lying between them. CDR3 nucleotide sequence: TGTGCCAGCAGTTCCCACAGGAGAGCTAACTATGGCTACACCTTC. Amino acid sequence: CASSSHRRANYGYTF.

This chain uses TRBV19 with TRBJ2-6, with 7 bases matching TRBD1. The CDR3 covers 14 residues. Germline assignment: CDR1 LNHDA and CDR2 SQIVND (reference sequence). J lost 2 bases, V lost 8 bases, and 3 bases had no gene match. The CDR3 spells CASADRAGANVLTF. Written as DNA, the CDR3 is TGTGCCAGTGCAGACAGGGCTGGGGCCAACGTCCTGACTTTC. The full variable domain, completed using reference TRBV19 and TRBJ2-6, is DGGITQSPKYLFRKEGQNVTLSCEQNLNHDAMYWYRQDPGQGLRLIYYSQIVNDFQKGDIAEGYSVSREKKESFPLTVTSAQKNPTAFYLCASADRAGANVLTFGAGSRLTVL.

The chain couples TRBV12-3 or TRBV12-4 to TRBJ2-3; D is unclear. The germline V and J ends were trimmed by 5 bases and 11 bases, with 17 bases remaining between them. The CDR3 contains 13 residues. CDR3 DNA: TGTGCCAGCAGTGAAAAACCAGGCTTAAAGCAGTATTTT. As protein: CASSEKPGLKQYF.

The V and J genes are TRBV5-1 and TRBJ2-3; TRBD1 or TRBD2 may be the D gene (5 bases each). The CDR3 runs 15 residues. Germline lookup yields CDR1 SGHRS and CDR2 YFSETQ. The V gene lost 4 bases and the J gene lost 0 bases, with 12 bases spanning the gap. CDR3 sequence (DNA): TGCGCCAGCAGCCACGAGGGACCTAGCACAGATACGCAGTATTTT. Residues: CASSHEGPSTDTQYF.

V is TRBV9 and J is TRBJ2-5; TRBD1 or TRBD2 may be the D gene (5 bases each). CDR1 is SGDLS and CDR2 is YYNGEE in the germline V gene. V lost 4 bases and J 1 base, leaving 14 bases between the germline ends. CDR3 length: 15 residues. CDR3 sequence reads: CASSPTGPPQETQYF. CDR3 in DNA: TGTGCCAGCAGCCCGACGGGACCGCCCCAAGAGACCCAGTACTTC.

This clonotype occurred a few times. V gene TRBV3-1 combines with J gene TRBJ2-1; TRBD2 aligns across 7 bases. Germline values: CDR1 LGHDT, CDR2 YNNKEL (reference sequence). This CDR3 comprises 15 residues. After removal of 5 bases from V and 9 bases from J, the junction contained 13 bases not matched to a gene. The CDR3, as DNA: TGTGCCAGCAGCTATACTAGCGTGGGAGCGGGTGAGCAGTTCTTC. It specifies CASSYTSVGAGEQFF.

This clonotype has ten or more counts. The chain couples TRBV12-3 or TRBV12-4 to TRBJ1-3; 8 bases line up with TRBD1. V trimming: 8 bases; J trimming: 8 bases; junction bases outside the gene matches: 11. This CDR3 is built from 14 residues. The chain's CDR3 is CASGGTGLVHTIYF. The CDR3 nucleotides read TGTGCCAGCGGTGGGACAGGTCTCGTACACACCATATATTTT.

The genes are TRBV29-1 and TRBJ2-5, with 8 nucleotides matching TRBD1. J lost 5 bases, V lost 7 bases, and 9 bases had no gene match. The CDR3 totals 13 residues. The germline V gene has CDR1 SQVTM and CDR2 ANQGSEA. The CDR3 DNA sequence: TGCAGCGGCGAGACAGGGGTCGGGGAGACCCAGTACTTC. Translating it yields CSGETGVGETQYF.

The chain uses TRBV28 and TRBJ2-3, with unresolved D. Trimming pared 5 bases from V and 5 bases from J, leaving 8 bases between. The CDR3 spans 12 residues. Germline lookup yields CDR1 MDHEN and CDR2 SYDVKM. CDR3 DNA sequence: TGTGCCAGCAGTCCATCGGTAGATACGCAGTATTTT. Protein sequence: CASSPSVDTQYF.

This clonotype was observed a handful of times. The chain links TRBV29-1 to TRBJ2-1; TRBD1 might be the D (5 bases). V gave up 4 bases and J gave up 6 bases, with 13 bases separating them. Looked up from germline, CDR1 is SQVTM and CDR2 is ANQGSEA. The CDR3 length is 13 residues. In DNA, the CDR3 is TGCAGCGTTGTACGGCAGGGTAGCAATGAGCAGTTCTTC. Protein product: CSVVRQGSNEQFF.

The chain links TRBV29-1 to TRBJ1-1, with D uncertain. This CDR3 is 13 amino acids long. V dropped 7 bases and J dropped 5 bases, with 17 bases sitting between them. Germline values: CDR1 SQVTM, CDR2 ANQGSEA. DNA for the CDR3: TGCAGCGCCGCCCCAAGGGTAGGAACTGAAGCTTTCTTT. Translation gives CSAAPRVGTEAFF.

The chain has TRBV5-8 and TRBJ1-5, with a weak D call TRBD1 (5 bases). V was pared by 5 bases and J by 9 bases, with 18 bases between. The CDR3 consists of 14 residues. Germline V lookup: CDR1 SGHTS, CDR2 YDEGEE. The CDR3 nucleotides read TGTGCCAGCAGGCTACAGGCAGATAGGGGGCCCCAGCATTTT. Protein product: CASRLQADRGPQHF.